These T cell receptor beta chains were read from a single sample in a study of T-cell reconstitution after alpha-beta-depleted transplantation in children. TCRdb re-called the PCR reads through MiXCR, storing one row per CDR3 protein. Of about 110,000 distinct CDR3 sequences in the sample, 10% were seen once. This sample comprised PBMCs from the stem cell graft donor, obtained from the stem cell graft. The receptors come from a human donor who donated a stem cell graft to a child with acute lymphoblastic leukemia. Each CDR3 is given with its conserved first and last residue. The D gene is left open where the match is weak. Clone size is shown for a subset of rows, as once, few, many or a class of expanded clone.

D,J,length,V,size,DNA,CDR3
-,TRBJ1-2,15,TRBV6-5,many,TGTGCCAGCAAACCCGATCGGGGGGCCCGGTATGGCTACACCTTC,CASKPDRGARYGYTF
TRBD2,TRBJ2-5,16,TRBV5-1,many,TGCGCCAGCAGCTTGGGACTAGCGGGAGGACAAGAGACCCAGTACTTC,CASSLGLAGGQETQYF
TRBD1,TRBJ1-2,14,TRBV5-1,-,TGCGCCAGCAGCTTTGGACAGGAAGGCGGTGGCTACACCTTC,CASSFGQEGGGYTF
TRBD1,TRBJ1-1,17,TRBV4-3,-,TGCGCCAGCAGCCAAGATGGACAGGAGGGCGGGAACACTGAAGCTTTCTTT,CASSQDGQEGGNTEAFF
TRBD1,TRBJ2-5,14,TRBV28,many,TGTGCCAGCAGACCGACAGGGTCGTCAGAGACCCAGTACTTC,CASRPTGSSETQYF
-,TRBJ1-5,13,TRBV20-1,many,TGCAGTGCTTCCGGGAGCAGCAATCAGCCCCAGCATTTT,CSASGSSNQPQHF
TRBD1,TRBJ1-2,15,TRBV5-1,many,TGCGCCAGCACTGGTATCGACAGGGGAAACTATGGCTACACCTTC,CASTGIDRGNYGYTF
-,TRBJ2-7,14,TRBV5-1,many,TGCGCCAGCAGCTTGGGCCAGGCCTCCTACGAGCAGTACTTC,CASSLGQASYEQYF
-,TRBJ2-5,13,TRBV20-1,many,TGCAGTGCTACACCCCTAGCGAGAGAGACCCAGTACTTC,CSATPLARETQYF
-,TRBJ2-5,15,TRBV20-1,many,TGCAGTGCTGCCCAGGGGAGCGGGGTAGCAGAGACCCAGTACTTC,CSAAQGSGVAETQYF
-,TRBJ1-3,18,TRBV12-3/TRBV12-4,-,TGTGCCTTCAGTTTTACTTCTGGGCTGCTTGCCTCTGGAAACACCATATATTTT,CAFSFTSGLLASGNTIYF
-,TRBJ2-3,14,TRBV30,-,TGTGCCTGGGCCGGGGGGCGCAGAGTCGATACGCAGTATTTT,CAWAGGRRVDTQYF
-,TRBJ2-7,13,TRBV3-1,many,TGTGCCAGCAGCCAGGATAGACGCTACGAGCAGTACTTC,CASSQDRRYEQYF
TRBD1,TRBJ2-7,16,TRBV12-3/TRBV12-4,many,TGTGCCAGCAGTTTAGAGACCGGGACAGGGTCCGGCGAGCAGTACTTC,CASSLETGTGSGEQYF
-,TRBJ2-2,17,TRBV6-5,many,TGTGCCAGCAGTTACTCAGTGACTAGGGTAAACACCGGGGAGCTGTTTTTT,CASSYSVTRVNTGELFF
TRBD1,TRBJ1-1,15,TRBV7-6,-,TGTGCCAGCAGCACCCTGACAGGGGAGAACACTGAAGCTTTCTTT,CASSTLTGENTEAFF
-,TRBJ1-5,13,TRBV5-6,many,TGTGCCAGCAGCTCCAATGTAGGTCAGCCCCAGCATTTT,CASSSNVGQPQHF
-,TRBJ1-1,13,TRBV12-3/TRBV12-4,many,TGTGCCAGCAGTTTAGCGGTAGCGCCTGAAGCTTTCTTT,CASSLAVAPEAFF
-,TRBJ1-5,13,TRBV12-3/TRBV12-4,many,TGTGCCAGCAGTTTAGTGGGGAATCAGCCCCAGCATTTT,CASSLVGNQPQHF
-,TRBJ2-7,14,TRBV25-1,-,TGTGCCAGCAGCGCGATAGGGGGTTTCTACGAGCAGTACTTC,CASSAIGGFYEQYF
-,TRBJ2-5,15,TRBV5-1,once,TGCGCCAGCGAACCCACGGGGGGCGCGGGGGAGACCCAGTACTTC,CASEPTGGAGETQYF
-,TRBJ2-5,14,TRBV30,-,TGTGCCTGGAATCCCCTCACTAGAGGGGAGACCCAGTACTTC,CAWNPLTRGETQYF
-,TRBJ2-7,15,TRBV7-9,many,TGTGCCAGCAGCTTCAGGGCCCTAGGAACGGGAGAGCAGTACTTC,CASSFRALGTGEQYF
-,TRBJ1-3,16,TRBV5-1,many,TGCGCCAGCAGCCGTGGGACGGACCACTCTGGAAACACCATATATTTT,CASSRGTDHSGNTIYF
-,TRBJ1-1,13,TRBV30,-,TGTGCCTGGAGTGTAAAGTTGAACACTGAAGCTTTCTTT,CAWSVKLNTEAFF
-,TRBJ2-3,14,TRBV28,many,TGTGCCAGCAGTTTTCTGCAGGGTACAGATACGCAGTATTTT,CASSFLQGTDTQYF
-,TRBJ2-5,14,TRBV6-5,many,TGTGCCAGCAGTTACAGGCCACGGACAGAGACCCAGTACTTC,CASSYRPRTETQYF
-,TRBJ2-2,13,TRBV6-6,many,TGTGCCAGCGGAAAGGGTGAAAGCGGGGAGCTGTTTTTT,CASGKGESGELFF
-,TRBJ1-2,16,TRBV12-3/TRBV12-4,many,TGTGCCAGCACCGAAATCGGGGGGTTGGGAAACTATGGCTACACCTTC,CASTEIGGLGNYGYTF
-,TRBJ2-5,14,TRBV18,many,TGTGCCAGCTCACCACGAGGCTCGAGGGAGACCCAGTACTTC,CASSPRGSRETQYF
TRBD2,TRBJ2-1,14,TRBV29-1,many,TGCAGCGTTGAGGGGGGGAAGACCTACAATGAGCAGTTCTTC,CSVEGGKTYNEQFF
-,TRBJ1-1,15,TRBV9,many,TGTGCCAGCAGCGTAGCGGGGACAATCAACACTGAAGCTTTCTTT,CASSVAGTINTEAFF
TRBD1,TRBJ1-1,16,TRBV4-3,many,TGCGCCAGCAGCCGCCGGGACAGGGGGCTGGGCACTGAAGCTTTCTTT,CASSRRDRGLGTEAFF
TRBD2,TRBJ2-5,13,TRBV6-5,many,TGTGCCAGCAGGTCACTAGCGGCAGAGACCCAGTACTTC,CASRSLAAETQYF
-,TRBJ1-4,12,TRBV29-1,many,TGCAGCTCCGGGGGACCCAATGAAAAACTGTTTTTT,CSSGGPNEKLFF
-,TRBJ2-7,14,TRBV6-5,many,TGTGCCAGCAGGATGTTGGGACGTGGTGTGGAGCAGTACTTC,CASRMLGRGVEQYF
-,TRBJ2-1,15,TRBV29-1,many,TGCAGCGTTGAAGATCTTCAGGGGTTAGGAGATGAGCAGTTCTTC,CSVEDLQGLGDEQFF
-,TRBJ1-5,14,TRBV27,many,TGTGCCAGCAGTGGGTTGGGGGTGGATCAGCCCCAGCATTTT,CASSGLGVDQPQHF
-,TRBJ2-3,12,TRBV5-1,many,TGCGCCAGCAGCTTGAAAACAGATACGCAGTATTTT,CASSLKTDTQYF
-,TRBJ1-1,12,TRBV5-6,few,TGTGCCAGCAGCATGGGATTGGGGGGAGCTTTCTTT,CASSMGLGGAFF
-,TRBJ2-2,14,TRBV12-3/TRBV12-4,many,TGTGCCAGCAGTGGACAGCAGTACACCGGGGAGCTGTTTTTT,CASSGQQYTGELFF
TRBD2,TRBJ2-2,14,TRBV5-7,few,TGTGCCAGCAGTAGCGGGAAGAACACCGGGGAGCTGTTTTTT,CASSSGKNTGELFF
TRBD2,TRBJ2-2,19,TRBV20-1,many,TGCAGTGCTAGAGATCATAAGACTAGCGGGAGCCTGAACACCGGGGAGCTGTTTTTT,CSARDHKTSGSLNTGELFF
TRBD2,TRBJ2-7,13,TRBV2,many,TGTGCCAGCCACGGAGCGGGAGATGGCGAGCAGTACTTC,CASHGAGDGEQYF
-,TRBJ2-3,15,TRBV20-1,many,TGCAGTGCTAGTAAGGGGGGAATTAGCACAGATACGCAGTATTTT,CSASKGGISTDTQYF
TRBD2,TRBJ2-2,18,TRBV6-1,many,TGTGCCAGCAGCCTCCCGACTAGCGGGGGGCCGAGAACCGGGGAGCTGTTTTTT,CASSLPTSGGPRTGELFF
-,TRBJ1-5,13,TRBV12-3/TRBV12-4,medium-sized,TGTGCCAGCGATCTGTCCGGGAGGCAGCCCCAGCATTTT,CASDLSGRQPQHF
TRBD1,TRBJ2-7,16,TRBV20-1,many,TGCAGTGCTTGGCTTGACAGGGTGACCATCCCCTACGAGCAGTACTTC,CSAWLDRVTIPYEQYF
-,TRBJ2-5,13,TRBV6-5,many,TGTGCCAGCAGTTACGAGCTAGGTCGGTCCCAGTACTTC,CASSYELGRSQYF
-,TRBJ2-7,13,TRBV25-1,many,TGTGCCAGCAGTTCACCAGGGAACAACCTCGGATTCTTC,CASSSPGNNLGFF
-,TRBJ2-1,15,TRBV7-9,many,TGTGCCAGCATGCCCGTTCGAGGCTCCTACAATGAGCAGTTCTTC,CASMPVRGSYNEQFF
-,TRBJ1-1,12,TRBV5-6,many,TGTGCCAGCAGCTTTGGGGGGGCTGAAGCTTTCTTT,CASSFGGAEAFF
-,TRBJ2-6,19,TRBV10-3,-,TGTGCCATCAGTGAGTCACCAGCATCGGGATACTCTGGGGCCAACGGCCTGACTTTC,CAISESPASGYSGANGLTF